This T cell receptor beta chain came from a study of response to subunit inactivated influenza vaccine (dated by TCRdb to between 2018 and 2020). Background for the entire study: The study used deep quantitative T cell receptor repertoire profiling to track responses to a trivalent subunit inactivated influenza vaccine. Findings and caveats that apply to the study as a whole: It was suggested by the authors that each seasonal influenza vaccination may recruit only a limited number of new T cells.

Library prep was done by RT-PCR. The reads were generated on an Illumina HiSeq 2500. TCRdb applied fastp at Q25 and MiXCR to the public reads, then kept only in-frame beta chains. Duplicate CDR3 protein sequences are folded into a single record with the most common DNA and genes. This sample gives about 520,000 distinct CDR3 sequences in total; more than 7% of them show up just once. The ten largest account for over 10% of the sample. Based on the germline V gene, the CDR1 and CDR2 sequences are MDHEN and SYDVKM. V gives up 3 bases and J gives up 7 bases, and the segment between their germline ends measures 12 bases. The CDR3 sequence holds 13 residues, the cysteine and phenylalanine included. The sequence is cut down to CDR3 DNA, 39 bases in frame from base 1. With respect to this clonotype: Its antigen is still unknown. There are no base qualities to consult, and no much larger clone falls within one base.

Recombination joined TRBV28 with TRBJ2-5, and TRBD2 may be the D gene, going by 6 matching bases. The material was PBMCs from blood, obtained less than 30 months after vaccination. This clonotype originated in a man in his fifties or sixties who received an inactivated influenza vaccine. Donor details come from another sample of the same person, matched by shared clones. In nucleotides, the sequence is TGTGCCAGCAGTTTGACTAGTAGGAGGACCCAGTACTTC. Its translation is CASSLTSRRTQYF.